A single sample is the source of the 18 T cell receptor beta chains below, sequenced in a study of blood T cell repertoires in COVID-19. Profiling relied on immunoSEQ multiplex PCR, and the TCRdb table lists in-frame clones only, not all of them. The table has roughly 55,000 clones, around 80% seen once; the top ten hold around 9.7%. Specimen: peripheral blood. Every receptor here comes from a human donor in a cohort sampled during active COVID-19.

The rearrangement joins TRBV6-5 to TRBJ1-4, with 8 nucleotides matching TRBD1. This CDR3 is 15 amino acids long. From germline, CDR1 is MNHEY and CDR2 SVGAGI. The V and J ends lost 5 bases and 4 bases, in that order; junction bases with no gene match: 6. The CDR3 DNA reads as TGTGCCAGCAGTCCTCAGGGGGCTCTTAATGAAAAACTGTTTTTT. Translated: CASSPQGALNEKLFF.

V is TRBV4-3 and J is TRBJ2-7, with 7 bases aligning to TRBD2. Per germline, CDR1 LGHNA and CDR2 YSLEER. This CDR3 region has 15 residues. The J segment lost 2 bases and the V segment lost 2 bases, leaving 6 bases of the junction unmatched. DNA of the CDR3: TGCGCCAGCAGCCAATACCGAGCGGGACCCTACGAGCAGTACTTC. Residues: CASSQYRAGPYEQYF.

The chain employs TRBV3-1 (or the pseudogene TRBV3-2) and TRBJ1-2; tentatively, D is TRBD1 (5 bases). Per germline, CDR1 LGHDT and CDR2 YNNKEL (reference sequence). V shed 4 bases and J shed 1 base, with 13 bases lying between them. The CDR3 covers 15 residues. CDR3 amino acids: CASSPGQMLNYGYTF. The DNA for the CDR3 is TGTGCCAGCAGCCCAGGGCAGATGCTTAACTATGGCTACACCTTC.

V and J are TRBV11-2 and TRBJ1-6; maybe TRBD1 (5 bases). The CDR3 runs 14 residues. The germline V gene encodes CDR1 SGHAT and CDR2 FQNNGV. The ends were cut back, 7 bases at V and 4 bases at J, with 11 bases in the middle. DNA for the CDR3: TGTGCCAGCACCAAACCAGGGTATAATTCACCCCTCCACTTT. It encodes CASTKPGYNSPLHF.

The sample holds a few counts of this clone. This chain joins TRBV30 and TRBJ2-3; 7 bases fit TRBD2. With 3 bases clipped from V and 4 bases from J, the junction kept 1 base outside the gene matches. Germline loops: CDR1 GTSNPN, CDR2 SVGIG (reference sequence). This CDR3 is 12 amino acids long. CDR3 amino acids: CAWSAGADTQYF. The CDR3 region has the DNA TGTGCCTGGAGCGCGGGAGCAGATACGCAGTATTTT.

CDR3 coding DNA: TGTGCCTGTAGCGGGGCCTCCTACGAGCAGTACTTC. This sequence encodes CACSGASYEQYF. The V call is TRBV6-5, the J call TRBJ2-7; TRBD2 matches 8 bases. The J segment lost 0 bases and the V segment lost 11 bases, leaving 3 bases of the junction unmatched. CDR1 MNHEY and CDR2 SVGAGI come from the germline V gene. This CDR3 is 12 amino acids long.

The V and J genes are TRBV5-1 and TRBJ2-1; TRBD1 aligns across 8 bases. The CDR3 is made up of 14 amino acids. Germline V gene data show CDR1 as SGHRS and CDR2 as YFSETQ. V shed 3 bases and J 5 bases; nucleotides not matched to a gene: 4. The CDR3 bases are TGCGCCAGCAGCTCGATGACAGGGGACAATGAGCAGTTCTTC. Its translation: CASSSMTGDNEQFF.

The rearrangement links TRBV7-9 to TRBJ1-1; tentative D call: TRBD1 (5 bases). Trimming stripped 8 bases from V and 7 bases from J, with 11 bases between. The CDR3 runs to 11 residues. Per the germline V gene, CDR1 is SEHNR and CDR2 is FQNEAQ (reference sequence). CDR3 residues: CASAPGIEAFF. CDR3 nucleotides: TGTGCCAGCGCCCCAGGGATTGAAGCTTTCTTT.

DNA of the CDR3: TGTGCCAGCAGAGGGGAGGGCTATAATTCACCCCTCCACTTT. It is translated as CASRGEGYNSPLHF. The chain is built from TRBV5-4 and TRBJ1-6, with D possibly being TRBD1 (5 bases). Deletions cut 5 bases from V and 3 bases from J, with 9 bases between. Looked up from germline, CDR1 is SGHNT and CDR2 is YYREEE (reference sequence). The CDR3 loop spans 14 amino acids.

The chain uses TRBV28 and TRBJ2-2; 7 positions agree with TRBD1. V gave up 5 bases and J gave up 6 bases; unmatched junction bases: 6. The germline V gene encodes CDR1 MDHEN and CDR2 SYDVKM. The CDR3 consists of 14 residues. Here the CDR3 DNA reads TGTGCCAGCAGTGAACACAGGGGAGCCGGGGAGCTGTTTTTT. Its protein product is CASSEHRGAGELFF.

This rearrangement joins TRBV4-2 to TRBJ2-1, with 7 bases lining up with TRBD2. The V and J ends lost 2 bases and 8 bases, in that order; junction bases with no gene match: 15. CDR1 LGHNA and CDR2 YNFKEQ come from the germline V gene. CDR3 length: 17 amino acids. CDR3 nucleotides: TGTGCCAGCAGCCAACCTAACGGACTAGGGGCGTCGGATGAGCAGTTCTTC. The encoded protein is CASSQPNGLGASDEQFF.

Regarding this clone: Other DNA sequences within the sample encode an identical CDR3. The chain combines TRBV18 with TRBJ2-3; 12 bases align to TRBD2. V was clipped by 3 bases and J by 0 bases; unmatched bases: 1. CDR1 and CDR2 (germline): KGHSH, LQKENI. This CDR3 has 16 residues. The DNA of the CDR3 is TGTGCCAGCTCACCTGGGACTAGCGGGAGCACAGATACGCAGTATTTT. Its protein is CASSPGTSGSTDTQYF. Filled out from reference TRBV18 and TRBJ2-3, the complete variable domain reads NAGVMQNPRHLVRRRGQEARLRCSPMKGHSHVYWYRQLPEEGLKFMVYLQKENIIDESGMPKERFSAEFPKEGPSILRIQQVVRGDSAAYFCASSPGTSGSTDTQYFGPGTRLTVL.

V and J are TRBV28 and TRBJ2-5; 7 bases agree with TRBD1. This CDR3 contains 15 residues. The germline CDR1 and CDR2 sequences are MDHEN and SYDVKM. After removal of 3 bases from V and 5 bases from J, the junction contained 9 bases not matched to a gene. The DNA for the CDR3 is TGTGCCAGCAGTTTTATTTACGACAGGGCGGAGACCCAGTACTTC. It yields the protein CASSFIYDRAETQYF.

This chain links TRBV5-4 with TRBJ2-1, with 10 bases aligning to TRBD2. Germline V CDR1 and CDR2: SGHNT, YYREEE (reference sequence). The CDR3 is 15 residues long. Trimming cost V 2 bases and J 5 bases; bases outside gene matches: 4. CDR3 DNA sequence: TGTGCCAGCAGCTTACGAGCGGGAGGGGACAATGAGCAGTTCTTC. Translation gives CASSLRAGGDNEQFF.

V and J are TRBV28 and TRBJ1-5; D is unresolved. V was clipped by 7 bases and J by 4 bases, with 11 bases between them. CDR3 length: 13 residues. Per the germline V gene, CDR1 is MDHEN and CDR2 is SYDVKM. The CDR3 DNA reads TGTGCCAGCATTTCACAGATAAATCAGCCCCAGCATTTT. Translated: CASISQINQPQHF.

The CDR3 nucleotides are TGTGCCAGCAGCCTCGTGGGGACTAGCGGGGTCACAGATACGCAGTATTTT. Its translation: CASSLVGTSGVTDTQYF. V usage is TRBV11-3 and J usage is TRBJ2-3; TRBD2 aligns across 13 bases. The CDR3 consists of 17 residues. Per the germline V gene, CDR1 is SGHNT and CDR2 is YENEEA. The V gene end was trimmed by 5 bases and the J gene end by 2 bases; junction bases not matched to a gene: 7.

The CDR3 loop is CSLFCGRKYEQYF. CDR3 nucleotides: TGCAGTCTGTTCTGCGGGAGAAAATACGAGCAGTACTTC. The rearrangement links TRBV29-1 to TRBJ2-7; 7 positions agree with TRBD2. Germline V gives CDR1 SQVTM, CDR2 ANQGSEA. There are 13 residues in the CDR3.

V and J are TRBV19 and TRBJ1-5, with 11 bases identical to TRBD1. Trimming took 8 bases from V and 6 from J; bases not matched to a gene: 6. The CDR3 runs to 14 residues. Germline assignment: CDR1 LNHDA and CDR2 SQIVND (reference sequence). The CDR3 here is CASAGTGGGQPQHF. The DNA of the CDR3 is TGTGCCAGTGCCGGGACAGGGGGTGGTCAGCCCCAGCATTTT.